This entry lists 25 T cell receptor beta chains sequenced from one sample in a study of blood T cells in healthy people across ages (dated by TCRdb to the mid-2010s). Libraries were made using 5' RACE. Sequencing instrument: Illumina HiSeq 2500. The second PCR ran for roughly 6 to 11 cycles and used a J-beta primer mix along with a sample-barcoded 5' primer. Using fastp at Q25 and MiXCR, TCRdb reprocessed the public reads and kept productive beta chains. CDR3 protein sequences are deduplicated, and each keeps its most common genes and DNA. For this sample there are roughly 1,000,000 distinct CDR3 sequences; less than 25% appear just once. The ten most abundant clones make up around 0.75% of the sample. These data were also reused for a study on T cells of mothers and their children.

Sequencing was done on a sample of blood. These receptor sequences come from a girl aged 2 to 9 in good health.

Comment on this clonotype: A read error may produce the germline difference seen at one junction end. The chain is built from TRBV19 and TRBJ1-2; TRBD1 might be the D (5 bases). Germline lookup yields CDR1 LNHDA and CDR2 SQIVND (reference sequence). This CDR3 contains 15 residues. The chain's CDR3 is CAGSIDGTYLGGYTF. CDR3 coding DNA: TGTGCCGGTAGTATAGATGGGACTTATCTCGGTGGCTACACCTTC.

V is TRBV5-1 and J is TRBJ2-5, with TRBD1 as a possible D gene (5 bases). Trimming took off 3 bases at V and 2 bases at J, with 14 bases between the two ends. The CDR3 extends over 15 amino acids. Germline CDR1 SGHRS, CDR2 YFSETQ. CDR3 region: CASSSYPGIQETQYF. The CDR3 region has the DNA TGCGCCAGCAGCTCGTATCCAGGGATTCAAGAGACCCAGTACTTC.

V usage is TRBV27 and J usage is TRBJ2-1, with D maybe TRBD2 (5 bases). Trimming removed 7 bases at V and 7 bases at J, with 14 bases between. Germline-derived CDR1 and CDR2 are MNHEY and SMNVEV (reference sequence). The CDR3 has 13 residues. In nucleotides, the CDR3 is TGTGCCAGCATATCGGGGAGTTGGAATGAGCAGTTCTTC. The encoded protein is CASISGSWNEQFF.

This clonotype appeared a few times. The V gene is TRBV7-2, the J gene TRBJ2-7; 7 bases align to TRBD1. The CDR3 consists of 16 residues. The V and J ends lost 3 bases and 4 bases, in that order; junction bases with no gene match: 12. The V gene's germline CDR1 is SGHTA and CDR2 FQGNSA. The CDR3 DNA follows: TGTGCCAGCAGCTTTCTAGAGCCGGCAGGGGGTTACGAGCAGTACTTC. Protein: CASSFLEPAGGYEQYF.

This clonotype came up a few times. The chain combines TRBV9 with TRBJ1-2; D gene unclear. This CDR3 has 14 amino acids. The V and J ends lost 0 bases and 8 bases respectively, with 14 bases between them. CDR1 is SGDLS, CDR2 YYNGEE, per germline. The CDR3: CASSVASGLAGYTF. CDR3 in DNA: TGTGCCAGCAGCGTAGCTAGCGGCCTAGCGGGCTACACCTTC.

V gene TRBV24-1 combines with J gene TRBJ1-2; 7 bases align to TRBD1. Germline lookup yields CDR1 KGHDR and CDR2 SFDVKD. Losses at the gene ends were 4 bases for V and 7 bases for J; bases not matched to a gene: 11. The CDR3 is made up of 15 amino acids. Written as DNA, the CDR3 is TGTGCCACCAGTGACCAAAAACAGGGGCCGGGTGGCTACACCTTC. Its translation is CATSDQKQGPGGYTF.

The count of this clonotype is one. The chain joins TRBV29-1 to TRBJ2-6, with 8 bases fitting TRBD2. The CDR3 contains 16 residues. V lost 1 base and J lost 2; bases outside the gene matches: 4. Germline V CDR1 and CDR2: SQVTM, ANQGSEA. The CDR3 DNA reads TGCAGCGTTGAAGGAGCGGGAGTTCCTGGGGCCAACGTCCTGACTTTC. This sequence encodes CSVEGAGVPGANVLTF.

This chain connects TRBV28 to TRBJ2-5; tentative D call: TRBD2 (7 bases). The ends were cut back, 6 bases at V and 5 bases at J, with 16 bases in the middle. CDR3 size: 14 residues. Germline CDR1 MDHEN, CDR2 SYDVKM. CDR3 sequence reads: CASSWGGGLETQYF. The CDR3 bases are TGTGCCAGCAGCTGGGGGGGCGGGCTGGAGACCCAGTACTTC.

This clonotype was seen only a few times. The CDR3 DNA reads as TGCAGCGTTTCCCCAAACTTGGCCTACGAGCAGTACTTC. It is translated as CSVSPNLAYEQYF. V gene TRBV29-1 combines with J gene TRBJ2-7; D gene uncertain. Germline CDR1 reads SQVTM; CDR2 reads ANQGSEA. V lost 5 bases to trimming and J lost 2 bases, with 13 bases between them. CDR3 length equals 13 residues.

As to this clonotype: The CDR3 does not end in the conserved phenylalanine or tryptophan, so this is likely a read error. The chain uses TRBV19 and TRBJ2-3; the match to TRBD2 covers 8 bases. The germline CDR1 and CDR2 sequences are LNHDA and SQIVND (reference sequence). The CDR3 has 14 residues. CDR3 protein: CVSSLAGFTDTQYV. CDR3 in DNA: TGTGTCAGTAGTTTAGCGGGATTCACAGATACGCAGTATGTT.

The table lists this clonotype with a few counts. CDR3 coding DNA: TGCGCCAGCAGCCAAGATTTGGGACTAGCAAGAACCCAGTACTTC. As protein: CASSQDLGLARTQYF. The V call is TRBV4-1, the J call TRBJ2-5; 9 nucleotides line up with TRBD2. J was trimmed by 8 bases and V by 0 bases; bases with no gene match: 7. The germline V gene has CDR1 MGHRA and CDR2 YSYEKL. The CDR3 is 15 amino acids.

This clonotype appeared a single time. The chain employs TRBV24-1 and TRBJ2-3; 9 bases fit TRBD2. The V segment lost 5 bases and the J segment 4 bases; nucleotides outside the gene matches: 3. The length of the CDR3 is 14 residues. In germline, CDR1 is KGHDR, CDR2 SFDVKD. CDR3: CATSGRTSADTQYF. The CDR3, as DNA: TGTGCCACCAGTGGGCGGACTAGCGCAGATACGCAGTATTTT.

The chain recombines TRBV4-1 with TRBJ2-1; D is ambiguous. The germline gives CDR1 MGHRA, CDR2 YSYEKL. This CDR3 is 14 amino acids long. V was trimmed by 0 bases and J by 6 bases, leaving 9 bases between them. DNA of the CDR3: TGCGCCAGCAGCCAAGATAGGTACCTCAATGAGCAGTTCTTC. It translates to CASSQDRYLNEQFF.

This chain connects TRBV20-1 to TRBJ1-4, with D uncertain. Per germline, CDR1 DFQATT and CDR2 SNEGSKA (reference sequence). The V end lost 4 bases, the J end lost 13 bases, and 13 bases lay between the germline ends. The CDR3 covers 11 residues. The CDR3 reads CSAIFRVGLFF. DNA of the CDR3: TGCAGTGCTATTTTTCGGGTGGGACTGTTTTTT.

This chain uses TRBV4-3 with TRBJ1-4, with no clear D. Germline V gene sequence: CDR1 LGHNA, CDR2 YSLEER. The CDR3 loop spans 16 amino acids. Trimming took off 4 bases at V and 2 bases at J, with 14 bases between the two ends. The CDR3 sequence is CASSRAEGGTNEKLFF. DNA of the CDR3: TGCGCCAGCAGCCGAGCCGAAGGTGGGACTAATGAAAAACTGTTTTTT.

This clonotype occurred once. This chain connects TRBV7-3 to TRBJ2-4, with D possibly being TRBD2 (5 bases). There are 15 residues in the CDR3. Trimming took off 1 base at V and 5 bases at J, with 12 bases between the two ends. Looked up from germline, CDR1 is SGHTA and CDR2 is FQGTGA. CDR3 region: CASSLMGVTENIQYF. DNA for the CDR3: TGTGCCAGCAGCTTAATGGGAGTCACAGAAAACATTCAGTACTTC. The whole variable domain, remainder taken from reference TRBV7-3 and TRBJ2-4, is GAGVSQTPSNKVTEKGKYVELRCDPISGHTALYWYRQSLGQGPEFLIYFQGTGAADDSGLPNDRFFAVRPEGSVSTLKIQRTERGDSAVYLCASSLMGVTENIQYFGAGTRLSVL.

This clonotype has at least ten counts. This sequence joins TRBV6-6 and TRBJ2-5; the D gene is possibly TRBD1 (6 bases). Germline lookup yields CDR1 MNHNY and CDR2 SVGAGI (reference sequence). The CDR3 has 17 residues. The V and J ends lost 0 bases and 1 base respectively, with 15 bases between them. Here the CDR3 reads CASSYSPGATFQETQYF. CDR3 DNA: TGTGCCAGCAGTTACTCACCAGGGGCGACCTTCCAAGAGACCCAGTACTTC.

Of note for this clonotype: The junction does not match germline at one end; this may be a read error. V is TRBV7-7 and J is TRBJ2-1; D call uncertain. The germline CDR1 and CDR2 sequences are SSHAT and FNYEAQ (reference sequence). This CDR3 contains 13 residues. CDR3 residues: CASSLRPANEQFF. For the CDR3, the DNA is TGTGCTAGCAGCTTAAGGCCAGCTAATGAGCAGTTCTTC.

J is TRBJ2-6 and V is TRBV2; TRBD1 might be the D (6 bases). Between the trimmed V and J ends, which lost 8 bases and 0 bases, there was a span of 11 bases. Germline V gives CDR1 SNHLY, CDR2 FYNNEI. This CDR3 spans 15 amino acids. The CDR3 loop reads CASQDRRSGANVLTF. For the CDR3, the DNA is TGTGCCAGCCAGGACAGACGCTCTGGGGCCAACGTCCTGACTTTC.

In its sample, this clonotype was seen a few times. This rearrangement joins TRBV4-1 to TRBJ1-1; the D gene is possibly TRBD1 (5 bases). The CDR3 is 18 residues long. Trimming removed 0 bases at V and 5 bases at J, with 22 bases between. Germline CDR1 reads MGHRA; CDR2 reads YSYEKL. The CDR3: CASSQERGRAPVRTEAFF. The CDR3 coding sequence is TGCGCCAGCAGCCAAGAAAGGGGCCGTGCCCCTGTAAGGACTGAAGCTTTCTTT.

This clonotype appeared many times. The rearrangement uses TRBV7-2 and TRBJ1-2; D possibly corresponds to TRBD1 (6 bases). The V and J ends lost 1 base and 7 bases respectively, with 7 bases between them. From germline, CDR1 is SGHTA and CDR2 FQGNSA. This CDR3 has 12 residues. The CDR3 is CASSLEGVGYTF. CDR3 nucleotide sequence: TGTGCCAGCAGCTTAGAGGGGGTTGGCTACACCTTC.

The table lists this clonotype with a few counts. The V and J genes are TRBV29-1 and TRBJ2-5; D is ambiguous. Germline CDR1 reads SQVTM; CDR2 reads ANQGSEA. Deletions cut 5 bases from V and 5 bases from J, with 15 bases between. The CDR3 covers 13 residues. In DNA form, the CDR3 reads TGCAGCGTTCTAAGTGGCCTGGGCGAGACCCAGTACTTC. Translating it yields CSVLSGLGETQYF.

This chain uses TRBV6-2 or TRBV6-3 with TRBJ2-1, with D uncertain. The J call may be in error: the DNA end matches TRBJ2-7 better. Germline CDR1 and CDR2: MNHEY and SVGEGT. This CDR3 spans 14 amino acids. The DNA for the CDR3 is TGTGCCAGCAGCTACGAGGCTATGAATTACGAGCAGTACTTC. Translation: CASSYEAMNYEQYF.

V gene TRBV4-1 combines with J gene TRBJ2-5, with 7 positions matching TRBD2. The DNA end is a closer match to TRBJ2-7, so the J assignment may be wrong. Germline V gives CDR1 MGHRA, CDR2 YSYEKL. The CDR3 is 17 residues long. The DNA for the CDR3 is TGCGCCAGCAGCCCCCCTGGAGGGAGGGCCGGAACCTACGAGCAGTACTTC. This encodes CASSPPGGRAGTYEQYF.

This clonotype was counted many times. The J gene is TRBJ1-5, the V gene TRBV5-1; 8 nucleotides line up with TRBD1. Germline CDR1 and CDR2: SGHRS and YFSETQ. Trimming removed 6 bases from V and 7 bases from J; junction bases left unmatched: 9. This CDR3 comprises 14 residues. CDR3 sequence reads: CASMGAPGGQPQHF. CDR3 nucleotide sequence: TGCGCCAGCATGGGAGCGCCAGGGGGCCAGCCCCAGCATTTT.